This T cell receptor (beta chain) stems from a study of metastatic and nonmetastatic thyroid tumors (dated by TCRdb to about 2020). Study-level background: The researchers compared repertoires between peripheral blood samples and tumor or nodule tissue samples from patients with malignant or benign thyroid disease.

From the cysteine through the phenylalanine, the CDR3 covers 15 amino acids. Only CDR3 DNA remains: 45 bases, in frame from the first base. CDR1 and CDR2 are read off the germline V gene as SGHTA and FQGNSA. A remark on this clone: No cognate antigen has been identified for it. A much larger clone is a single base away; this may be a read error. The sample holds other DNA sequences that translate to the same CDR3.

No patient had received any treatment before thyroid surgery. Using T-cell receptor beta sequencing, the researchers looked back retrospectively at clinical samples from patients, gathered between about 2011 and 2019. Summary of the overall study and its limitations: In both blood and tumor samples, TCR beta diversity was reported to be significantly higher in malignant tumors than in benign nodules.

Library preparation used PCR. TCRdb records Illumina HiSeq 4000 as the sequencer. High-throughput sequencing was used to profile the TCR beta-chain CDR3 region of each patient. From the authors' description of their analysis: CDR3 differences across clinicopathological groups were used to build a classifier for discriminating distant-metastatic papillary thyroid cancer patients. To measure repertoire diversity the researchers used the Shannon index, while the Morisita-Horn index served to gauge how similar the tumor and blood repertoires were. Starting from the raw public reads, TCRdb applied fastp trimming at Q25, assembled clones with MiXCR and retained in-frame beta chains. TCRdb's processing, not the authors' own work, is the source of the V and J calls. This sample gives around 12,000 clones in total; roughly an eighth of them show up just once. Clones ranked in the top ten supply 30% to 35% of the sample.

The rearranged segments are TRBV7-2 and TRBJ2-4; no confident D gene assignment can be made. Sequencing was done on a sample of blood. This TCR derives from a female donor with papillary thyroid cancer or a benign thyroid nodule (not recorded which). Some clones in this sample may be carry-over from other donors' samples. This receptor carries the CDR3 CASSRDRSAKNIQYF. At the DNA level, the sequence is TGTGCAAGCAGCCGCGACCGCTCCGCCAAAAACATTCAGTACTTC.